This record looks at one T cell receptor beta chain sequence and its context. The antigen remains undetermined. The sample is drawn from a study of T cell responses to AZD1222 COVID-19 vaccine. Study overall: Doses given second, at about 4 or about 12 weeks, were pooled. The study, taken as a whole, reports: Breadth and depth of Spike-specific TCRs rose after two AZD1222 doses. Among those given AZD1222, only five or six were seropositive at baseline. With dominance at 160-218 and 743-854, vaccine-associated CD4 TCRs spanned spike.

Trimming removed 6 bases from V and 0 bases from J, with 11 bases in between. The CDR3 totals 15 residues. Germline lookup yields CDR1 MNHEY and CDR2 SVGAGI. Assay used: immunoSEQ multiplex PCR; TCRdb lists only in-frame clones, some missing. Of approximately 180,000 clones listed, 85% to 95% were seen once; the top ten hold 8% to 13%. The chain is built from TRBV6-5 and TRBJ1-4; D not certain. The TCR originated in an adult in good health. The sequencing here drew on peripheral blood, taken on day 0 of AZD1222 vaccination. The CDR3 loop reads CASSQVYSTNEKLFF. CDR3 in DNA: TGTGCCAGCAGCCAAGTGTATTCAACTAATGAAAAACTGTTTTTT.